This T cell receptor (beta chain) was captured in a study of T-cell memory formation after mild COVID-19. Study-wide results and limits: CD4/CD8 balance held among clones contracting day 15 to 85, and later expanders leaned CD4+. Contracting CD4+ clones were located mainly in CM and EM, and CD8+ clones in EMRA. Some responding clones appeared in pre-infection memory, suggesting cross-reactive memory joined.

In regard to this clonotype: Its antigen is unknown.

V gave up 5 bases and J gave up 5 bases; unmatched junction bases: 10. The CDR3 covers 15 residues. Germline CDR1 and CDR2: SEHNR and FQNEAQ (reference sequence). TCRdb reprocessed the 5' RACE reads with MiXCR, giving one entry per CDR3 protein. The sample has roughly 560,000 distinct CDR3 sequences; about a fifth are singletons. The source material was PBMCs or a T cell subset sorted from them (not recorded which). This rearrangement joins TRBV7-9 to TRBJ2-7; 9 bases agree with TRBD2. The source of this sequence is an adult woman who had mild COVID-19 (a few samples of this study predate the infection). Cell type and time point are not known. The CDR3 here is CASSPSGGNKNEQYF. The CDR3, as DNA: TGTGCCAGCAGCCCCAGCGGGGGGAACAAGAACGAGCAGTACTTC.